This T cell receptor beta chain was found in a study of technical replicates of blood from a handful of donors. The germline V gene has CDR1 LGHNA and CDR2 YNFKEQ. CDR3 length equals 17 residues. Trimming removed 0 bases from V and 0 bases from J, with 13 bases in between. This table comes from immunoSEQ multiplex PCR, and its TCRdb copy is limited to in-frame clones, with some not included. This repertoire shows some 71,000 clones, about 97% found once; its top ten account for about 0.27%. The chain links TRBV4-2 to TRBJ2-3, with D possibly TRBD1 on 6 matching bases. Material: T cells isolated from PBMCs. This clonotype was obtained from a human donor in good health. The CDR3 bases are TGTGCCAGCAGCCAAGAGTCTACAGGGTCTAGCACAGATACGCAGTATTTT. This translates into CASSQESTGSSTDTQYF.